The 8 T cell receptor beta chains presented below share a single source sample, sequenced in a study of blood T cells in healthy people across ages (dated by TCRdb to between 2015 and 2017). Library preparation used 5' RACE. TCRdb lists the instrument as Illumina HiSeq 2500. A second PCR of about 6 to 11 cycles was run with a J-beta primer mix and a sample-barcoded 5' primer. In TCRdb, the public reads were trimmed at Q25 with fastp and aligned with MiXCR, with productive beta chains retained. Each entry is one CDR3 protein sequence, shown with its most common DNA and genes. In all, the sample holds some 1.1 million distinct CDR3 sequences, and more than 30% of those were seen once. Under 15% of the sample comes from the top ten. Material: blood. These receptors were obtained from a man aged 18-30 years in good health.

On this clonotype: The germline gene is not matched at one end of the junction; a read error may be the cause. The gene calls are TRBV5-1 and TRBJ2-1, with TRBD2 identical over 10 bases. This CDR3 has 15 residues. Germline V lookup: CDR1 SGHRS, CDR2 YFSETQ. As DNA, the CDR3 is TGCGCCATCAGCTTGAACAATCGAGCGGGGGGGCACGAGTTCTTC. This sequence encodes CAISLNNRAGGHEFF.

J is TRBJ2-7 and V is TRBV6-5, with a weak D call TRBD1 (6 bases). There are 15 residues in the CDR3. Germline lookup yields CDR1 MNHEY and CDR2 SVGAGI. The V end was cut by 0 bases, the J end by 1 base, with 10 bases between. The CDR3 bases are TGTGCCAGCAGTTACTCAGGCAGGGGATCCTACGAGCAGTACTTC. Translating gives CASSYSGRGSYEQYF.

This chain connects TRBV27 to TRBJ1-4; D unclear. The germline CDR1 and CDR2 sequences are MNHEY and SMNVEV (reference sequence). This CDR3 has 16 residues. The V end was cut by 3 bases, the J end by 8 bases, with 19 bases between. CDR3 sequence: CASSFYSSGADEKLFF. The CDR3 DNA is TGTGCCAGCAGTTTCTATTCGTCAGGCGCTGACGAAAAACTGTTTTTT.

The chain is built from TRBV20-1 and TRBJ2-1, with 8 bases fitting TRBD2. The V segment lost 1 base and the J segment 3 bases; nucleotides outside the gene matches: 5. The CDR3 covers 15 residues. Germline CDR1 DFQATT, CDR2 SNEGSKA (reference sequence). The CDR3 nucleotides are TGCAGTGCTAGAGGTATAACTAGCGGCTACAATGAGCAGTTCTTC. It yields the protein CSARGITSGYNEQFF.

For this clonotype: The junction departs from the called germline gene at one end, perhaps through a read error. The rearrangement uses TRBV12-3 or TRBV12-4 and TRBJ1-5, with D possibly TRBD1 on 5 matching bases. CDR3 length: 14 residues. The CDR3 loop reads CASSLLRGNQPLHF. CDR3 DNA: TGTGCCAGCAGTTTGCTGAGGGGCAATCAGCCCCTGCATTTT.

J is TRBJ2-5 and V is TRBV21-1; the table's D call of TRBD2 was not tested on the DNA. Near its end, the DNA agrees better with TRBJ2-7, so the J call may be wrong. TRBV21-1 is a pseudogene. The CDR3 has 19 amino acids. The CDR3 coding sequence is TGTGCCAGCAGCAAAGCATCCGGCAGGGCCGACCTCACTTTTTGCGAGCAGTACTTC. Its protein product is CASSKASGRADLTFCEQYF.

The chain recombines TRBV3-1 with TRBJ1-2; no definite D call. The CDR3 runs 14 residues. CDR1 LGHDT and CDR2 YNNKEL come from the germline V gene (reference sequence). V dropped 0 bases and J dropped 3 bases, with 8 bases sitting between them. CDR3 amino acids: CASSQDRSDYGYTF. In DNA form, the CDR3 reads TGTGCCAGCAGCCAAGATCGTTCGGACTATGGCTACACCTTC.

This chain joins TRBV5-6 and TRBJ1-5; D is undetermined. In germline, CDR1 is SGHDT, CDR2 YYEEEE. Trimming cost V 1 base and J 5 bases, with 7 bases left between them. This CDR3 comprises 13 residues. This CDR3 reads CASSLRQDQPQHF. CDR3 DNA: TGTGCCAGCAGCTTGAGGCAGGATCAGCCCCAGCATTTT.